This T cell receptor (beta chain) appears in the sequencing data of a study of CXCR3-negative and CXCR3-positive naive CD8 T cells. The study's findings and limits: Naive subsets displayed similar surface CD5, and TCR strength was inferred from TRB CDR3 properties.

All TRB cDNA libraries came from 5' RACE performed with UMI labels. TCRdb re-called the 5' RACE reads; every CDR3 protein appears as one record, without DNA. This sample carries about 5,900 distinct CDR3 sequences, with under 1.5% going to the ten biggest clones. In the case of this clonotype: Its target is unknown.

This CDR3 has 13 residues. CDR1 and CDR2 (germline): SQVTM, ANQGSEA. A CD45RO-CCR7+CD27+CD95- profile was what naive CD8+ T cells displayed. The chain combines TRBV29-1 with TRBJ1-1; TCRdb lists TRBD1, though no DNA is available to test this call. The specimen was naive CXCR3- CD8+ T cells from blood. Regarding subset: CD45RO-CCR7+CD27+CD95- naive CD8+ T cells lacking CXCR3 (TNR3-). The TCR originated in a human donor in good health. Some clones in this sample may be carry-over from other donors' samples. The CDR3 loop is CSVAQGGDTEAFF.